The source of this T cell receptor (beta chain) is a study of radiotherapy plus CTLA-4 blockade in lung cancer. Study context: Overall, 18% of patients showed an objective response, while about 31% attained disease control. General study results and limits: Radiotherapy plus ipilimumab was followed by expansion in blood of tumor-derived TCR clones. Interferon-beta and early blood T cell clone dynamics reportedly predicted response best.

Receiving focal radiation plus CTLA-4 blockade with ipilimumab were patients who had chemo-refractory metastatic non-small-cell lung cancer. TCRdb's copy holds only in-frame clones and misses some; the assay was immunoSEQ multiplex PCR. The sample lists roughly 69,000 clones; approximately 76% were seen once. Germline V gene lookup returns CDR1 SGHRS and CDR2 YFSETQ. The CDR3 is 14 amino acids. V lost 0 bases to trimming and J lost 6 bases; unmatched junction nucleotides: 4. With respect to this clone: Its antigen is unidentified.

This rearrangement joins TRBV5-1 to TRBJ1-2; 8 positions agree with TRBD1. The specimen comprised peripheral blood, sampled from a patient treated with radiotherapy plus ipilimumab. This TCR was sampled from a human donor with non-small cell lung cancer whose response to radiotherapy plus ipilimumab could not be evaluated. Some clones in this sample may be carry-over from other donors' samples. In nucleotides, the CDR3 is TGCGCCAGCAGCTTGGGACAGGGGAAGGATGGCTACACCTTC. Translating gives CASSLGQGKDGYTF.